The present entry profiles one T cell receptor (beta chain) with its context. This entry comes from a study of STAT5B mutations in CD4+ large granular lymphocyte leukemia. Only in-frame clones appear in the TCRdb table, and some are missing; sequencing was by immunoSEQ multiplex PCR. The sample lists about 27,000 clones; 74% were seen once. The germline CDR1 and CDR2 sequences are MDHEN and SYDVKM. The CDR3 is 12 residues long. The V gene end was trimmed by 5 bases and the J gene end by 7 bases; junction bases not matched to a gene: 4. This chain uses TRBV28 with TRBJ1-1, with TRBD1 matching over 7 bases. This TCR came from a human donor in good health. Specimen: CD4+ T cells from blood buffy coats. The CDR3 DNA follows: TGTGCCAGCAGTCACCAGGGGGGTGAAGCTTTCTTT. Protein sequence: CASSHQGGEAFF.